This T cell receptor beta chain was recorded in a study of cytomegalovirus exposure and HLA in healthy donors. The length of the CDR3 is 12 residues. CDR1 and CDR2 from the germline V gene are MDHEN and SYDVKM. Trimming shortened V by 8 bases and J by 7 bases, and 12 bases separated the two germline ends. A multiplex PCR was run with 60 Vbeta primers and 13 Jbeta primers. Repertoires were generated with immunoSEQ multiplex PCR, while TCRdb's copy carries only in-frame clones and drops some. The sample totals 90,000 to 100,000 clones. The material sequenced was PBMCs. This TCR was sampled from a woman aged 25 to 39 in good health and CMV-seronegative. This sequence joins TRBV28 and TRBJ1-5; no definite D call. CDR3 bases: TGTGCCAGCGTAACTACATCGCAGCCCCAGCATTTT. Translating it yields CASVTTSQPQHF.